The 30 T cell receptor beta chains in this list originate from one sample, sequenced in a study of shared clonotypes between healthy human individuals. Libraries were prepared by immunoSEQ multiplex PCR; TCRdb keeps only in-frame clonotypes and omits some of them. The sample has about 1.9 million clones, 85% to 95% seen once. Naive CD8 cells were CD45RO-negative, positively selected for CCR7, excluding terminally differentiated effector memory CD45RA+ cells. The sequencing sample was made of naive CD8+ T cells from PBMCs. These receptors all stem from a young man in good health. Some clones in this sample may be carry-over from other donors' samples.

Note on this clone: This sample includes further DNA sequences coding for the same CDR3. The genes are TRBV9 and TRBJ2-1; D is perhaps TRBD2 (6 bases). The CDR3 runs 13 residues. Trimming removed 6 bases at V and 7 bases at J, with 14 bases between. Germline V gene data show CDR1 as SGDLS and CDR2 as YYNGEE. The DNA of the CDR3 is TGTGCCAGCAAGCCGGGAGTAGGTAATGAGCAGTTCTTC. It encodes CASKPGVGNEQFF.

The chain carries TRBV15 and TRBJ2-7, with D unclear. The V gene's germline CDR1 is LNHNV and CDR2 YYDKDF (reference sequence). The ends were cut back, 0 bases at V and 6 bases at J, with 9 bases in the middle. The CDR3 runs 13 residues. CDR3 region: CATSRDRPTEQYF. DNA of the CDR3: TGTGCCACCAGCAGAGATCGGCCCACCGAGCAGTACTTC.

CDR3 protein: CASSERGGSYNEQFF. DNA for the CDR3: TGTGCCAGCAGTGAGCGGGGGGGCTCCTACAATGAGCAGTTCTTC. The chain joins TRBV28 to TRBJ2-1; the match to TRBD2 covers 10 bases. The CDR3 spans 15 residues. Germline-derived CDR1 and CDR2 are MDHEN and SYDVKM. The junction had 1 base not matched to a gene; V was cut back by 5 bases and J by 0 bases. Using reference TRBV28 and TRBJ2-1 for the parts outside the CDR3, the full variable domain is DVKVTQSSRYLVKRTGEKVFLECVQDMDHENMFWYRQDPGLGLRLIYFSYDVKMKEKGDIPEGYSVSREKKERFSLILESASTNQTSMYLCASSERGGSYNEQFFGPGTRLTVL.

V and J are TRBV5-6 and TRBJ2-1; D is unclear. CDR3 length: 13 residues. Per germline, CDR1 SGHDT and CDR2 YYEEEE. Trimming removed 4 bases at V and 0 bases at J, with 5 bases between. In DNA, the CDR3 is TGTGCCAGCAGCCCGAGCTCCTACAATGAGCAGTTCTTC. It yields the protein CASSPSSYNEQFF.

The genes are TRBV28 and TRBJ1-4; 7 positions match TRBD1. J was trimmed by 3 bases and V by 5 bases; bases with no gene match: 6. The germline V gene encodes CDR1 MDHEN and CDR2 SYDVKM. The CDR3 has 15 amino acids. Here the CDR3 DNA reads TGTGCCAGCAGTGTAAACAGGGGACCTAATGAAAAACTGTTTTTT. Residues: CASSVNRGPNEKLFF.

A remark on this clone: The sample holds other DNA sequences that translate to the same CDR3. This chain joins TRBV27 and TRBJ2-2; no reliable D call. CDR1 and CDR2 from the germline V gene are MNHEY and SMNVEV (reference sequence). CDR3 length: 13 residues. V lost 1 base to trimming and J lost 5 bases, with 5 bases between them. The CDR3 loop is CASSLLVTGELFF. CDR3 coding DNA: TGTGCCAGCAGTTTATTAGTAACCGGGGAGCTGTTTTTT.

The chain joins TRBV27 to TRBJ2-6, with TRBD1 matching 10 bases. Germline V gene sequence: CDR1 MNHEY, CDR2 SMNVEV (reference sequence). V was pared by 4 bases and J by 3 bases, with 3 bases of the junction left unmatched. This CDR3 has 16 residues. CDR3 sequence: CASSSTGGDGANVLTF. The CDR3 DNA follows: TGTGCCAGCAGTTCGACAGGGGGCGATGGGGCCAACGTCCTGACTTTC.

The chain carries TRBV10-1 and TRBJ1-5, with 8 bases fitting TRBD1. Trimming cost V 0 bases and J 0 bases; bases outside gene matches: 10. The CDR3 contains 19 residues. Germline loops: CDR1 WNHNN, CDR2 SYGVQD (reference sequence). CDR3 loop: CASSESPPGQGDSNQPQHF. The CDR3 bases are TGCGCCAGCAGTGAGTCACCCCCAGGACAGGGTGATAGCAATCAGCCCCAGCATTTT.

The rearrangement links TRBV19 to TRBJ2-5; D not resolved. Germline V CDR1 and CDR2: LNHDA, SQIVND (reference sequence). This CDR3 contains 13 residues. Trimming left V 5 bases short and J 5 bases short, with 12 bases between. The CDR3 DNA follows: TGTGCCAGTAGTCAGCGAACCCGGGAGACCCAGTACTTC. The encoded protein is CASSQRTRETQYF.

The genes are TRBV10-1 and TRBJ2-5, with D possibly being TRBD1 (5 bases). This CDR3 spans 16 amino acids. Germline V gene lookup returns CDR1 WNHNN and CDR2 SYGVQD (reference sequence). Trimming removed 3 bases from V and 4 bases from J, with 18 bases in between. The CDR3 nucleotides read TGCGCCAGCAGTGACAGGGTGGGCAGGACCGGAGAGACCCAGTACTTC. Translation gives CASSDRVGRTGETQYF.

The J gene is TRBJ1-1, the V gene TRBV13; D is undetermined. The CDR3 covers 15 residues. V lost 4 bases and J lost 8, with 20 bases in between. Per germline, CDR1 PRHDT and CDR2 FYEKMQ (reference sequence). The CDR3 loop is CASSSGPLSNPEAFF. In DNA form, the CDR3 reads TGTGCCAGCAGCTCAGGACCCCTATCGAACCCCGAAGCTTTCTTT.

This chain uses TRBV19 with TRBJ1-5; D is unresolved. Germline-derived CDR1 and CDR2 are LNHDA and SQIVND (reference sequence). The CDR3 consists of 13 residues. Trimming left V 6 bases short and J 3 bases short, with 9 bases between. CDR3 in amino acids: CASRNGNNQPQHF. Written as DNA, the CDR3 is TGTGCCAGTAGGAACGGGAACAATCAGCCCCAGCATTTT.

The rearrangement links TRBV4-3 to TRBJ2-7; D is tentatively TRBD1 or TRBD2 (5 bases each). CDR3 length: 14 residues. In germline, CDR1 is LGHNA, CDR2 YSLEER. The V end lost 3 bases, the J end lost 7 bases, and 16 bases lay between the germline ends. DNA for the CDR3: TGCGCCAGCAGCCACAACGAGGGGACGAGGGAGCAGTACTTC. As protein: CASSHNEGTREQYF.

Points on this clone: Other nucleotide sequences in the sample specify the same CDR3. This chain connects TRBV4-3 to TRBJ2-6; D is undetermined. The CDR3 has 15 residues. Germline assignment: CDR1 LGHNA and CDR2 YSLEER. V lost 1 base and J lost 0, with 4 bases in between. CDR3 DNA: TGCGCCAGCAGCCAAGGAACCTCTGGGGCCAACGTCCTGACTTTC. Protein: CASSQGTSGANVLTF.

The J gene is TRBJ2-7, the V gene TRBV11-2; no firm D call. Trimming took 5 bases from V and 2 from J, leaving 22 bases between them. The CDR3 length is 17 residues. Germline loops: CDR1 SGHAT, CDR2 FQNNGV. The CDR3 sequence is CASSAPGLIIAPYEQYF. CDR3 DNA sequence: TGTGCCAGCAGCGCCCCGGGCCTCATAATAGCACCCTACGAGCAGTACTTC. The whole variable domain, filled in from reference TRBV11-2 and TRBJ2-7, reads EAGVAQSPRYKIIEKRQSVAFWCNPISGHATLYWYQQILGQGPKLLIQFQNNGVVDDSQLPKDRFSAERLKGVDSTLKIQPAKLEDSAVYLCASSAPGLIIAPYEQYFGPGTRLTVT.

The V gene is TRBV5-1, the J gene TRBJ2-7, with 8 bases fitting TRBD1. CDR3 size: 15 residues. V dropped 1 base and J dropped 5; count of bases not matched to a gene: 8. Looked up from germline, CDR1 is SGHRS and CDR2 is YFSETQ. Here the CDR3 DNA reads TGCGCCAGCAGCTTGAGCAGGGGGCGCCCCCACGAGCAGTACTTC. The encoded protein is CASSLSRGRPHEQYF.

V usage is TRBV29-1 and J usage is TRBJ1-1; the D gene is possibly TRBD1 (5 bases). V lost 7 bases and J lost 0, with 12 bases in between. Germline loops: CDR1 SQVTM, CDR2 ANQGSEA. CDR3 length: 13 residues. Here the CDR3 DNA reads TGCAGCGCCTGGGGCACCCTGAACACTGAAGCTTTCTTT. It specifies CSAWGTLNTEAFF.

The V and J genes are TRBV19 and TRBJ1-5; the D gene is possibly TRBD1 (5 bases). The length of the CDR3 is 13 residues. Germline CDR1 and CDR2: LNHDA and SQIVND (reference sequence). V lost 6 bases, J lost 8 bases, and 14 bases lay in between. Written as DNA, the CDR3 is TGTGCCAGTAGCTGGGGCAGGAGGGAGCCCCAGCATTTT. Protein product: CASSWGRREPQHF.

The genes are TRBV27 and TRBJ1-2; the D is unclear. The V and J ends lost 6 bases and 8 bases respectively, with 16 bases between them. The CDR3 loop spans 13 amino acids. Germline V gene lookup returns CDR1 MNHEY and CDR2 SMNVEV (reference sequence). The DNA of the CDR3 is TGTGCCAGCAGCCTCGGGGAGGGCTACGGCTACACCTTC. Its translation: CASSLGEGYGYTF.

This chain uses TRBV27 with TRBJ2-3; 7 bases match TRBD2. V lost 6 bases to trimming and J lost 7 bases; unmatched junction nucleotides: 10. The CDR3 consists of 14 residues. CDR1 MNHEY and CDR2 SMNVEV come from the germline V gene (reference sequence). This chain's CDR3 is CASRTGTTQNTQYF. The DNA for the CDR3 is TGTGCCAGCAGGACCGGGACTACGCAGAATACGCAGTATTTT.

Details on this clone: Its ends do not fully match the called genes, so a read error is possible. The rearrangement joins TRBV7-6 to TRBJ2-7; TRBD1 matches 9 bases. Germline CDR1 reads SGHVS; CDR2 reads FNYEAQ. The CDR3 loop spans 13 amino acids. This CDR3 is CASSTGTGKWMVF. The CDR3 coding sequence is TGTGCCAGCAGCACCGGGACAGGGAAATGGATGGTCTTC.

This rearrangement joins TRBV27 to TRBJ1-2; 11 bases are shared with TRBD1. J gave up 8 bases and V 4 bases, and 6 bases lay outside the gene matches. Germline CDR1 MNHEY, CDR2 SMNVEV (reference sequence). This CDR3 spans 14 amino acids. CDR3 region: CASSYRTGGGGYTF. CDR3 sequence (DNA): TGTGCCAGCAGTTACCGGACAGGGGGCGGCGGCTACACCTTC.

Concerning this clone itself: This sample also contains other DNA sequences that code for the same CDR3. The chain couples TRBV27 to TRBJ2-4; D unclear. Germline V gene sequence: CDR1 MNHEY, CDR2 SMNVEV (reference sequence). This CDR3 is 14 amino acids long. Trimming pared 2 bases from V and 1 base from J, leaving 6 bases between. The chain's CDR3 is CASSLTRAKNIQYF. CDR3 DNA: TGTGCCAGCAGTTTAACGAGGGCCAAAAACATTCAGTACTTC.

The chain has TRBV6-5 and TRBJ1-1, with D possibly TRBD1 on 5 matching bases. The germline V and J ends were trimmed by 4 bases and 5 bases, with 17 bases remaining between them. CDR3 length equals 15 residues. CDR1 is MNHEY, CDR2 SVGAGI, per germline. The CDR3 DNA sequence: TGTGCCAGCAGTTTCTGGCAGGGCTCGGTAACTGAAGCTTTCTTT. Translating gives CASSFWQGSVTEAFF.

The chain has TRBV28 and TRBJ2-1; D remains ambiguous. The CDR3 length is 13 residues. Germline CDR1 is MDHEN and CDR2 is SYDVKM. The V end was cut by 6 bases, the J end by 2 bases, with 8 bases between. CDR3 residues: CASRITPYNEQFF. CDR3 sequence (DNA): TGTGCCAGCAGGATCACCCCCTACAATGAGCAGTTCTTC. Full variable domain (outside the CDR3, taken from reference TRBV28 and TRBJ2-1): DVKVTQSSRYLVKRTGEKVFLECVQDMDHENMFWYRQDPGLGLRLIYFSYDVKMKEKGDIPEGYSVSREKKERFSLILESASTNQTSMYLCASRITPYNEQFFGPGTRLTVL.

The chain has TRBV27 and TRBJ2-1; D gene uncertain. Germline lookup yields CDR1 MNHEY and CDR2 SMNVEV (reference sequence). CDR3 length: 16 amino acids. Deletions cut 2 bases from V and 2 bases from J, with 13 bases between. CDR3 in amino acids: CASSLARLGPYNEQFF. The CDR3 DNA is TGTGCCAGCAGTTTAGCACGATTAGGCCCCTACAATGAGCAGTTCTTC.

The V and J genes are TRBV13 and TRBJ2-7, with D tentatively TRBD1 (5 bases). Germline CDR1 PRHDT, CDR2 FYEKMQ (reference sequence). The CDR3 is 15 amino acids. V lost 3 bases and J 3 bases, leaving 15 bases between the germline ends. In nucleotides, the CDR3 is TGTGCCAGCAGCTTCCGCAGGGCTGGGGTCTACGAGCAGTACTTC. Its protein product is CASSFRRAGVYEQYF. The full variable domain, rest sourced from reference TRBV13 and TRBJ2-7, is AAGVIQSPRHLIKEKRETATLKCYPIPRHDTVYWYQQGPGQDPQFLISFYEKMQSDKGSIPDRFSAQQFSDYHSELNMSSLELGDSALYFCASSFRRAGVYEQYFGPGTRLTVT.

The chain has TRBV28 and TRBJ1-2; weak D call: TRBD1 (6 bases). The CDR3 length is 14 residues. The germline CDR1 and CDR2 sequences are MDHEN and SYDVKM. V lost 7 bases and J lost 0, with 12 bases in between. DNA for the CDR3: TGTGCCAGCAATGACAGGACCACTAACTATGGCTACACCTTC. It yields the protein CASNDRTTNYGYTF.

A word on this clone: The same CDR3 is also encoded by other DNA sequences in this sample. The chain carries TRBV10-1 and TRBJ2-1, with 11 bases lining up with TRBD2. CDR3 length: 15 amino acids. Germline assignment: CDR1 WNHNN and CDR2 SYGVQD (reference sequence). V shed 3 bases and J 3 bases; nucleotides not matched to a gene: 1. In nucleotides, the CDR3 is TGCGCCAGCAGTGAAGGACTAGCGGGCTACAATGAGCAGTTCTTC. Its protein product is CASSEGLAGYNEQFF.

V and J are TRBV2 and TRBJ2-7; D is undetermined. The V gene lost 2 bases and the J gene lost 2 bases, with 10 bases spanning the gap. Germline V gene lookup returns CDR1 SNHLY and CDR2 FYNNEI. The CDR3 runs 14 residues. The CDR3 nucleotides are TGTGCCAGCAGTGAAAGGCAGAGTCCCTACGAGCAGTACTTC. This gives the protein CASSERQSPYEQYF.